This T cell receptor (beta chain) appears in the sequencing data of a study of T cell responses to AZD1222 COVID-19 vaccine. Clones were read by immunoSEQ multiplex PCR, and TCRdb kept only the in-frame ones, dropping some. The sample has around 100,000 clones; just under 95% are singletons. The CDR3 consists of 16 residues. The chain carries TRBV1 and TRBJ1-1. TRBV1 is described as a pseudogene. Source: peripheral blood, taken on day 0 of AZD1222 vaccination. The sequence was obtained from an adult in good health. The CDR3 is CTSSPWDAGRNTEAFF. The DNA for the CDR3 is TGCACCAGCAGCCCCTGGGACGCGGGGAGGAACACTGAAGCTTTCTTT.